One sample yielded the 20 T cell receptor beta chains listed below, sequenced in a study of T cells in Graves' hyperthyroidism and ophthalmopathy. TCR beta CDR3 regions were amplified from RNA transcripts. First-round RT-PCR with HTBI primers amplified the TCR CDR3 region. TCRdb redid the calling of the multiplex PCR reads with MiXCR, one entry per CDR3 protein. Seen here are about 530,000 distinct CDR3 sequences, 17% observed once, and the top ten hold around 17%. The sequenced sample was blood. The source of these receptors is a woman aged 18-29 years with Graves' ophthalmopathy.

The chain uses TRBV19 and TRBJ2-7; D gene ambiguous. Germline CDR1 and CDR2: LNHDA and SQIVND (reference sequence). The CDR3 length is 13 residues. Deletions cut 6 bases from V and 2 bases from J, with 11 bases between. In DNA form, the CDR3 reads TGTGCCAGTAGCCTGACGGTCACCTACGAGCAGTACTTC. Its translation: CASSLTVTYEQYF.

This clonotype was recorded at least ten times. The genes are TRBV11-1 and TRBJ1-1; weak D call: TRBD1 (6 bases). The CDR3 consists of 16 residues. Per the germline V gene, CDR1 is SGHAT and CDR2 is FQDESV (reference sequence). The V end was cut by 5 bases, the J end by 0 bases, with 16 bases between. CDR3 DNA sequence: TGTGCCAGCAGCCCCTGGGCAGGGGTCATGAACACTGAAGCTTTCTTT. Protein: CASSPWAGVMNTEAFF.

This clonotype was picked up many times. The CDR3 region has the DNA TGCGCCAGCTGGGGCGCAGGAATCAGAGATACGCAGTATTTT. Translation gives CASWGAGIRDTQYF. The chain combines TRBV5-1 with TRBJ2-3, with D possibly TRBD1 on 5 matching bases. The V and J ends lost 7 bases and 5 bases respectively, with 17 bases between them. The CDR3 covers 14 residues. CDR1 is SGHRS, CDR2 YFSETQ, per germline.

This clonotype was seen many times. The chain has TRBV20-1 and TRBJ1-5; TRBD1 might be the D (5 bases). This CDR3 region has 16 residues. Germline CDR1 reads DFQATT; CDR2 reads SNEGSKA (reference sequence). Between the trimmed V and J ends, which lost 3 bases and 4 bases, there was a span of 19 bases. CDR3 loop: CSARRQGTVLNQPQHF. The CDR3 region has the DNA TGCAGTGCTAGGAGGCAGGGTACCGTTTTAAATCAGCCCCAGCATTTT.

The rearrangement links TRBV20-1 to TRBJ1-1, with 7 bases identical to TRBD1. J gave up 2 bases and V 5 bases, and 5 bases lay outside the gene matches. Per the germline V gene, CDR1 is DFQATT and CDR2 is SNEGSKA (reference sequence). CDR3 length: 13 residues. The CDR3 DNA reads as TGCAGTGCTCCGGGACAGCAAAACACTGAAGCTTTCTTT. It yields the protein CSAPGQQNTEAFF.

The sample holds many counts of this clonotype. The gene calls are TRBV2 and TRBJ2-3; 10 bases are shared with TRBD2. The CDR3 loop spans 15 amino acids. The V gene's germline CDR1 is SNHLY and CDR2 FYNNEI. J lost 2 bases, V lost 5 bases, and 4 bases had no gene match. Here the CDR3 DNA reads TGTGCCAGCAGTCCCAGCGGGAGGGCCACAGATACGCAGTATTTT. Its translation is CASSPSGRATDTQYF.

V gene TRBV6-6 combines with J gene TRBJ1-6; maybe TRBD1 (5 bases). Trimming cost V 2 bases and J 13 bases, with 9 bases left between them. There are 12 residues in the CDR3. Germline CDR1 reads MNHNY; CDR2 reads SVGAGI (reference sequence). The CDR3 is CASSYGSGPLHF. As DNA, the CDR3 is TGTGCCAGCAGTTACGGCTCAGGGCCCCTCCACTTT.

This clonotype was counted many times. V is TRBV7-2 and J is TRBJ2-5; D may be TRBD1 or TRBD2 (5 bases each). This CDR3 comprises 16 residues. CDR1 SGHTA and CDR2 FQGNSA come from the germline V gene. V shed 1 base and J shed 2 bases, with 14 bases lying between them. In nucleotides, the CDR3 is TGTGCCAGCAGCTTAGATCACAGGAGGTCACAAGAGACCCAGTACTTC. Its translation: CASSLDHRRSQETQYF.

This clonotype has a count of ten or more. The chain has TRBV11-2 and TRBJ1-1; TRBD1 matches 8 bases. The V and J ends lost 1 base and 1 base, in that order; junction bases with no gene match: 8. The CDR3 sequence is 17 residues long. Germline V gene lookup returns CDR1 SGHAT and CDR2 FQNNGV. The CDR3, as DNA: TGTGCCAGCAGCTTAGCTGGCAGGGGGCGGGCGAACACTGAAGCTTTCTTT. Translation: CASSLAGRGRANTEAFF.

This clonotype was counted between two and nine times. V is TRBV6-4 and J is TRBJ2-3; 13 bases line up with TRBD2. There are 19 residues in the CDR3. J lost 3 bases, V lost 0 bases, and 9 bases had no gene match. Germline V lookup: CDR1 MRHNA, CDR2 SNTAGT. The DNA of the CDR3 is TGTGCCAGCAGTGACTCGACGACTAGCGGGGGGTCCTTTACAGATACGCAGTATTTT. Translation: CASSDSTTSGGSFTDTQYF.

The CDR3, as DNA: TGCAGTGCTTCCGGGACAGCATCCCCGGATACGCAGTATTTT. Protein: CSASGTASPDTQYF. The chain uses TRBV20-1 and TRBJ2-3, with TRBD1 identical over 7 bases. J was trimmed by 6 bases and V by 5 bases; bases with no gene match: 11. This CDR3 comprises 14 residues. Germline values: CDR1 DFQATT, CDR2 SNEGSKA (reference sequence).

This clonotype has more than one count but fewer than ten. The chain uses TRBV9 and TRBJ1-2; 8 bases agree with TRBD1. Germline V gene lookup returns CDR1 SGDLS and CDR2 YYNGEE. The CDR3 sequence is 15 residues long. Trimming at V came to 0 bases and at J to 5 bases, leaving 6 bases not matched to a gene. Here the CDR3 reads CASSVGAGGPYGYTF. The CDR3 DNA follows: TGTGCCAGCAGCGTAGGAGCAGGGGGCCCATATGGCTACACCTTC.

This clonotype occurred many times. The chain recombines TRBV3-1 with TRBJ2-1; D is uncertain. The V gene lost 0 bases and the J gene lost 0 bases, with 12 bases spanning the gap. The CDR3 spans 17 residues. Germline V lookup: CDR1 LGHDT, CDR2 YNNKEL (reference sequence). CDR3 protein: CASSQDLDMSSYNEQFF. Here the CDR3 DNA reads TGTGCCAGCAGCCAAGACCTCGACATGAGCTCCTACAATGAGCAGTTCTTC.

CDR3 amino acids: CASSSDLRTGSHEQYF. The CDR3 coding sequence is TGTGCCAGCAGCTCAGACCTTAGGACAGGGTCCCACGAGCAGTACTTC. The chain is built from TRBV11-2 and TRBJ2-7, with 8 positions matching TRBD1. Germline V gives CDR1 SGHAT, CDR2 FQNNGV. Trimming cost V 4 bases and J 5 bases; bases outside gene matches: 13. The CDR3 is 16 residues long.

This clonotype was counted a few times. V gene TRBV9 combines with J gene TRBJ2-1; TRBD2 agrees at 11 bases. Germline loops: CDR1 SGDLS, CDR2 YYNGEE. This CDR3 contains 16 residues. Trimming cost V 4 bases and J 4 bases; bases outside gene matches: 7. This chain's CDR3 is CASSSTGTSGYNEQFF. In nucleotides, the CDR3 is TGTGCCAGCAGCTCGACCGGGACTAGCGGATACAATGAGCAGTTCTTC.

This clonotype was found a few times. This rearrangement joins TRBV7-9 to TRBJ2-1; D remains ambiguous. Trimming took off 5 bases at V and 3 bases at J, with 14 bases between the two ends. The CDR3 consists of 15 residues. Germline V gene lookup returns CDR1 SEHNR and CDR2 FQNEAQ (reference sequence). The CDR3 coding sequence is TGTGCCAGCAGCCCGGCCGGCAGGCACTACAATGAGCAGTTCTTC. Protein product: CASSPAGRHYNEQFF.

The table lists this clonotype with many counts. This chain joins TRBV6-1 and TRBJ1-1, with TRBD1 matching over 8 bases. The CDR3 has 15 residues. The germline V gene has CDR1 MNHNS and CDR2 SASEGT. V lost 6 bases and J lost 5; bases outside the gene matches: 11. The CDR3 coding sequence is TGTGCCAGCAGCCTGAACCAGGGGGCGCTTACTGAAGCTTTCTTT. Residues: CASSLNQGALTEAFF.

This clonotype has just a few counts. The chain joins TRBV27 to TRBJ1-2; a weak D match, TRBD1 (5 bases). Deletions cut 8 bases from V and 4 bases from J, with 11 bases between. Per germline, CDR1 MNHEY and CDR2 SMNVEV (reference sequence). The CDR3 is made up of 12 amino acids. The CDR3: CASYDRVYGYTF. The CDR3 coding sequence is TGTGCCAGCTACGACAGAGTCTATGGCTACACCTTC.

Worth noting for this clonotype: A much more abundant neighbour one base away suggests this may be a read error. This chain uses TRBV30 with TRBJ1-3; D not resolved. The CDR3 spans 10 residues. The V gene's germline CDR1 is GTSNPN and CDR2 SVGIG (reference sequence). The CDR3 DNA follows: TGTGCCTGGATAGAGAACACCACATATTTT. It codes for CAWIENTTYF.

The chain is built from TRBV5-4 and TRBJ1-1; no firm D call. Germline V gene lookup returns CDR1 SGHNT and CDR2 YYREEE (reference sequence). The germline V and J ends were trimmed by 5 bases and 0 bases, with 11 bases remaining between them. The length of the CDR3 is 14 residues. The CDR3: CASSARILNTEAFF. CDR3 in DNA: TGTGCCAGCAGTGCCCGCATTTTGAACACTGAAGCTTTCTTT.